One sample yielded the 2 T cell receptor beta chains listed below, sequenced in a study of graft-versus-host responses after intestinal transplantation. Assay used: immunoSEQ multiplex PCR; TCRdb lists only in-frame clones, some missing. The sample yields thousands of clones, about 30% seen once. Plating of around 200,000 CFSE-labeled responder cells was done together with around 200,000 irradiated, violet-dye-labeled stimulator cells. The sequenced sample was alloreactive CD8+ T cells from a mixed lymphocyte reaction culture, obtained before transplantation. Subset given: CFSE-low proliferating T cells sorted from roughly six-day pre-transplant mixed lymphocyte reaction (GvH or HvG direction). The receptors were gathered from a human patient who was an organ donor for intestinal transplantation.

This clone turned up a few times. This sequence joins TRBV28 and TRBJ1-1, with a tentative D call TRBD1 (5 bases). Germline-derived CDR1 and CDR2 are MDHEN and SYDVKM. V lost 3 bases to trimming and J lost 1 base, with 9 bases between them. CDR3 length equals 14 residues. The CDR3 DNA sequence: TGTGCCAGCAGTTTTTTTAGGGGGAACACTGAAGCTTTCTTT. Encoded protein: CASSFFRGNTEAFF.

The chain employs TRBV7-2 and TRBJ1-2; D is unclear. The CDR3 covers 15 residues. Germline V CDR1 and CDR2: SGHTA, FQGNSA. V lost 5 bases and J 5 bases, leaving 18 bases between the germline ends. The chain's CDR3 is CASSTITNVLYGYTF. CDR3 bases: TGTGCCAGCAGCACTATCACAAACGTTCTATATGGCTACACCTTC.